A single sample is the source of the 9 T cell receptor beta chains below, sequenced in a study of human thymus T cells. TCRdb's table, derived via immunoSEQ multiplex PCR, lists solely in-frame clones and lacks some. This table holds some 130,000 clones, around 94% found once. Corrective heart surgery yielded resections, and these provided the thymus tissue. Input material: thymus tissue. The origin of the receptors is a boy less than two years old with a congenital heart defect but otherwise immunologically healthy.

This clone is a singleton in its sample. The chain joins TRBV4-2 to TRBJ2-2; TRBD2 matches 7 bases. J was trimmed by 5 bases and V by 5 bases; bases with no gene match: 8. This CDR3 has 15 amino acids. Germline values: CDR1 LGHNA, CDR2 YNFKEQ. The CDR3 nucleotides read TGTGCCAGCAGCTCCCGACCCGGGGGGACCGGGGAGCTGTTTTTT. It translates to CASSSRPGGTGELFF.

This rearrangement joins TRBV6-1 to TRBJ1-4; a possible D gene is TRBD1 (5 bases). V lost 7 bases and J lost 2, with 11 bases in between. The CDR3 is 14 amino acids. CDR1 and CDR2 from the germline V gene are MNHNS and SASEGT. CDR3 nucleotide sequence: TGTGCCAGCACCACAGGCTCCACTAATGAAAAACTGTTTTTT. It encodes CASTTGSTNEKLFF.

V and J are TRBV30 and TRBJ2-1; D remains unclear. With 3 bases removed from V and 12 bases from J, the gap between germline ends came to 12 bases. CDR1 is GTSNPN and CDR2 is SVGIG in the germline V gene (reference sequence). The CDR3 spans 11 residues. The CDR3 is CAWSDLERQFF. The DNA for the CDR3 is TGTGCCTGGAGCGATCTAGAAAGGCAGTTCTTC. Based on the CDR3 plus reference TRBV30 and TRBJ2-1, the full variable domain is SQTIHQWPATLVQPVGSPLSLECTVEGTSNPNLYWYRQAAGRGLQLLFYSVGIGQISSEVPQNLSASRPQDRQFILSSKKLLLSDSGFYLCAWSDLERQFFGPGTRLTVL.

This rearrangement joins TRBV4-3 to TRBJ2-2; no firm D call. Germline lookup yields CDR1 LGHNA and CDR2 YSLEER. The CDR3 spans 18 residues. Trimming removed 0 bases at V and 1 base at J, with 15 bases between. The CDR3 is CASSQEGIWRRNTGELFF. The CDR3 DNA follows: TGCGCCAGCAGCCAAGAAGGTATTTGGCGGAGGAACACCGGGGAGCTGTTTTTT.

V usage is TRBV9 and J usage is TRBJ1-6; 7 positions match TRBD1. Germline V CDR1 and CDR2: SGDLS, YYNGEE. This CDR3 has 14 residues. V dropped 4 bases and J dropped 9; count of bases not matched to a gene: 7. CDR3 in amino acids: CASSQRQGPSPLHF. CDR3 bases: TGTGCCAGCAGCCAACGACAGGGACCTTCACCCCTCCACTTT.

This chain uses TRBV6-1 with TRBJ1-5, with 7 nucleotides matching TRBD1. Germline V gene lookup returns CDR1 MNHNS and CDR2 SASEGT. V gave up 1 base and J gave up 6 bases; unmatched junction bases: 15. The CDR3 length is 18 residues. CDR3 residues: CASSEGTTGWGLVQPQHF. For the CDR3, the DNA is TGTGCCAGCAGTGAAGGGACGACAGGGTGGGGGCTGGTTCAGCCCCAGCATTTT.

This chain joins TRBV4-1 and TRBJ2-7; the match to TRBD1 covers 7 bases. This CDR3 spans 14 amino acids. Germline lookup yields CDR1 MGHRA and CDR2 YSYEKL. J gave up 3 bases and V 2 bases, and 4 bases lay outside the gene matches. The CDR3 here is CASSQTGDSYEQYF. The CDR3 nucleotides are TGCGCCAGCAGCCAAACCGGGGACAGCTACGAGCAGTACTTC.

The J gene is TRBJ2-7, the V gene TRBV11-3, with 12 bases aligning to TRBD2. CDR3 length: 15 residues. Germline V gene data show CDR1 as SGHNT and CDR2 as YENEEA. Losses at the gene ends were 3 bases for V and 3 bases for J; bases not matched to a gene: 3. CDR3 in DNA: TGTGCCAGCAGCTTCGGACTAGCGGGGTTCTACGAGCAGTACTTC. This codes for CASSFGLAGFYEQYF.

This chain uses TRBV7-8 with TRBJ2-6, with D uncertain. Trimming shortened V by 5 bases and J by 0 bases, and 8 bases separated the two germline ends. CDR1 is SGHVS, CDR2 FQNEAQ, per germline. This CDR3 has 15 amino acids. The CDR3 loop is CASSIKPSGANVLTF. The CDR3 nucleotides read TGTGCCAGCAGCATCAAGCCCTCTGGGGCCAACGTCCTGACTTTC.